This T cell receptor beta chain was identified during a study of blood T cell repertoires in COVID-19. The V gene's germline CDR1 is SGHNT and CDR2 YYREEE (reference sequence). The CDR3 spans 17 residues. The ends lost 1 base at V and 0 bases at J; junction bases unmatched: 7. Sequencing used immunoSEQ multiplex PCR; TCRdb keeps in-frame clones, though not all of them. The repertoire holds around 16,000 clones, with 85% to 90% as singletons. The clonotype was recovered from a man in his fifties or sixties with acute or convalescent COVID-19. Specimen: peripheral blood. This chain uses TRBV5-4 with TRBJ2-3; 8 positions match TRBD1. The CDR3 loop reads CASSLKTGAFSTDTQYF. The CDR3 coding sequence is TGTGCCAGCAGCTTGAAGACAGGGGCATTTAGCACAGATACGCAGTATTTT. The entire variable domain, with the rest obtained from reference TRBV5-4 and TRBJ2-3, is as follows: ETGVTQSPTHLIKTRGQQVTLRCSSQSGHNTVSWYQQALGQGPQFIFQYYREEENGRGNFPPRFSGLQFPNYSSELNVNALELDDSALYLCASSLKTGAFSTDTQYFGPGTRLTVL.